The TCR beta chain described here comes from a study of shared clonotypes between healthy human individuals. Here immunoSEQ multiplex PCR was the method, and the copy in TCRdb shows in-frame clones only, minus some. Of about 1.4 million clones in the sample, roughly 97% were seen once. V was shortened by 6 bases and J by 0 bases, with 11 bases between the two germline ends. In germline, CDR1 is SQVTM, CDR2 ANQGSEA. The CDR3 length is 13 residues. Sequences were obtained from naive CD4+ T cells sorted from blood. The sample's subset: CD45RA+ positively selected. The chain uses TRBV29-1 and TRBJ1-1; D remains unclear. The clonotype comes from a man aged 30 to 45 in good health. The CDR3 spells CSVSRILNTEAFF. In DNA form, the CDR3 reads TGCAGCGTCTCCCGGATATTGAACACTGAAGCTTTCTTT.